The 21 T cell receptor beta chains below come from one sample, sequenced in a study of blood T cell repertoires in COVID-19. Using immunoSEQ multiplex PCR, the repertoire was profiled, and TCRdb retains in-frame clones only, with some absent. This sample carries 60,000 or so clones, 65% to 90% of them seen once, and the ten largest clones take around 16%. Input material: peripheral blood. The source of these receptors is a human donor in a cohort sampled during active COVID-19.

This rearrangement joins TRBV5-1 to TRBJ2-7; 9 nucleotides line up with TRBD1. The CDR3 loop spans 13 amino acids. Germline assignment: CDR1 SGHRS and CDR2 YFSETQ. Trimming cost V 5 bases and J 5 bases; bases outside gene matches: 5. CDR3 nucleotide sequence: TGCGCCAGCAGGGGTACAGGGGGCAACGAGCAGTACTTC. Translating it yields CASRGTGGNEQYF. Combining the CDR3 with reference TRBV5-1 and TRBJ2-7 gives the whole variable domain KAGVTQTPRYLIKTRGQQVTLSCSPISGHRSVSWYQQTPGQGLQFLFEYFSETQRNKGNFPGRFSGRQFSNSRSEMNVSTLELGDSALYLCASRGTGGNEQYFGPGTRLTVT.

J is TRBJ2-3 and V is TRBV5-1; TRBD2 might be the D (6 bases). The CDR3 loop spans 16 amino acids. CDR1 SGHRS and CDR2 YFSETQ come from the germline V gene. With 0 bases removed from V and 4 bases from J, the gap between germline ends came to 15 bases. In DNA form, the CDR3 reads TGCGCCAGCAGCTTGGAGGCTAGCGTCGATCCAGATACGCAGTATTTT. It translates to CASSLEASVDPDTQYF.

The V gene is TRBV24-1, the J gene TRBJ2-1; D ambiguous. CDR1 and CDR2 from the germline V gene are KGHDR and SFDVKD. The CDR3 spans 13 residues. The germline V and J ends were trimmed by 4 bases and 9 bases, with 12 bases remaining between them. The CDR3 bases are TGTGCCACCAGTGACCCGGGTCCCGGTGAGCAGTTCTTC. Translated, it gives CATSDPGPGEQFF.

V and J are TRBV11-2 and TRBJ2-7; no definite D call. The V gene's germline CDR1 is SGHAT and CDR2 FQNNGV. The CDR3 extends over 13 amino acids. Trimming shortened V by 1 base and J by 4 bases, and 8 bases separated the two germline ends. The DNA for the CDR3 is TGTGCCAGCAGCTTAGTGGCGGTTTACGAGCAGTACTTC. It encodes CASSLVAVYEQYF.

CDR3 residues: CASSLGWDRGNYGYTF. CDR3 DNA sequence: TGTGCCAGCAGCTTAGGATGGGACAGGGGAAACTATGGCTACACCTTC. This chain connects TRBV7-2 to TRBJ1-2; 10 bases line up with TRBD1. The V segment lost 1 base and the J segment 2 bases; nucleotides outside the gene matches: 4. The CDR3 contains 16 residues. CDR1 is SGHTA, CDR2 FQGNSA, per germline.

The table lists this clone with a count of one. The chain links TRBV4-1 to TRBJ2-5; D might be TRBD2 (6 bases). The CDR3 is 13 residues long. CDR1 MGHRA and CDR2 YSYEKL come from the germline V gene. The ends were cut back, 4 bases at V and 4 bases at J, with 10 bases in the middle. The CDR3: CASSLSGPETQYF. The CDR3 DNA reads TGCGCCAGCAGCCTCAGCGGGCCAGAGACCCAGTACTTC.

This clone was detected once. This chain links TRBV29-1 with TRBJ2-6; TRBD1 aligns across 9 bases. Germline CDR1 reads SQVTM; CDR2 reads ANQGSEA. The V gene end was trimmed by 6 bases and the J gene end by 4 bases; junction bases not matched to a gene: 10. This CDR3 has 16 amino acids. The CDR3 is CSVQQGALAGANVLTF. For the CDR3, the DNA is TGCAGCGTCCAACAGGGGGCGCTCGCCGGGGCCAACGTCCTGACTTTC.

This clone was detected once. This chain connects TRBV11-3 to TRBJ2-2, with 8 bases lining up with TRBD2. Germline V gene data show CDR1 as SGHNT and CDR2 as YENEEA. V trimming: 3 bases; J trimming: 3 bases; junction bases outside the gene matches: 9. The CDR3 is 17 residues long. CDR3 DNA: TGTGCCAGCAGCTTCCCCGGGGGGGGTCTAGACACCGGGGAGCTGTTTTTT. Residues: CASSFPGGGLDTGELFF.

The chain joins TRBV18 to TRBJ2-7; the match to TRBD1 covers 11 bases. Germline assignment: CDR1 KGHSH and CDR2 LQKENI. V was clipped by 3 bases and J by 6 bases; unmatched bases: 4. The CDR3 has 14 amino acids. CDR3 protein: CASSPGQGVFEQYF. In DNA form, the CDR3 reads TGTGCCAGCTCACCGGGACAGGGGGTGTTCGAGCAGTACTTC.

This clone has a single count. The genes are TRBV2 and TRBJ2-7; D possibly corresponds to TRBD2 (6 bases). V was clipped by 7 bases and J by 1 base, with 14 bases between them. The CDR3 extends over 14 amino acids. Germline values: CDR1 SNHLY, CDR2 FYNNEI. The CDR3 region has the DNA TGTGCCAGCAAACCTGGGACTGGATCCTACGAGCAGTACTTC. Translating it yields CASKPGTGSYEQYF.

V and J are TRBV10-3 and TRBJ1-5, with TRBD1 matching 8 bases. Germline lookup yields CDR1 ENHRY and CDR2 SYGVKD. The CDR3 contains 15 residues. Losses at the gene ends were 0 bases for V and 4 bases for J; bases not matched to a gene: 2. CDR3 residues: CAISESRTGNQPQHF. The CDR3 DNA follows: TGTGCCATCAGTGAGTCAAGGACAGGGAATCAGCCCCAGCATTTT.

The table lists this clone with a count of one. CDR3 nucleotide sequence: TGCAGCGTTGAAGAAGGAGGGAGGGTCACTGAAGCTTTCTTT. Translating gives CSVEEGGRVTEAFF. The genes are TRBV29-1 and TRBJ1-1; D remains unclear. The V gene's germline CDR1 is SQVTM and CDR2 ANQGSEA. CDR3 size: 14 residues. The V end was cut by 0 bases, the J end by 4 bases, with 12 bases between.

This chain joins TRBV29-1 and TRBJ2-7; D is ambiguous. This CDR3 comprises 13 residues. V was pared by 4 bases and J by 3 bases, with 13 bases between. The V gene's germline CDR1 is SQVTM and CDR2 ANQGSEA. CDR3 loop: CSVGWNNYYEQYF. The DNA of the CDR3 is TGCAGCGTTGGGTGGAACAACTACTACGAGCAGTACTTC.

V usage is TRBV19 and J usage is TRBJ1-2; 9 positions match TRBD1. Germline trimming cut 7 bases from V and 4 bases from J; bases unmatched to any gene: 7. The CDR3 is 14 residues long. The germline V gene has CDR1 LNHDA and CDR2 SQIVND (reference sequence). The CDR3 region is CASTPDRGGYGYTF. CDR3 coding DNA: TGTGCCAGTACCCCGGACAGGGGCGGCTATGGCTACACCTTC.

This clone was observed a single time. This rearrangement joins TRBV18 to TRBJ2-5, with D possibly matching TRBD1 (6 bases). The germline gives CDR1 KGHSH, CDR2 LQKENI. This CDR3 spans 13 amino acids. Trimming left V 0 bases short and J 5 bases short, with 7 bases between. CDR3: CASSPPGAETQYF. CDR3 DNA sequence: TGTGCCAGCTCACCACCGGGGGCCGAGACCCAGTACTTC.

The chain carries TRBV30 and TRBJ1-6; no firm D call. The germline V gene has CDR1 GTSNPN and CDR2 SVGIG (reference sequence). This CDR3 spans 14 amino acids. The germline V and J ends were trimmed by 4 bases and 6 bases, with 13 bases remaining between them. CDR3 amino acids: CAWTRGPSNSPLHF. CDR3 in DNA: TGTGCCTGGACTCGCGGGCCCAGTAATTCACCCCTCCACTTT.

This chain connects TRBV19 to TRBJ2-3, with 8 bases identical to TRBD2. The CDR3 is 14 residues long. The trim removed 4 bases at V and 3 bases at J, leaving 3 bases unmatched. The V gene's germline CDR1 is LNHDA and CDR2 SQIVND (reference sequence). The CDR3 loop is CASSRLAGTDTQYF. CDR3 nucleotide sequence: TGTGCCAGTAGTAGATTAGCGGGGACAGATACGCAGTATTTT.

The chain joins TRBV5-1 to TRBJ2-3; D is ambiguous. Germline V gene data show CDR1 as SGHRS and CDR2 as YFSETQ. This CDR3 region has 15 residues. Deletions cut 0 bases from V and 0 bases from J, with 8 bases between. The CDR3: CASSLALRSTDTQYF. In DNA form, the CDR3 reads TGCGCCAGCAGCTTGGCCCTACGCAGCACAGATACGCAGTATTTT.

The J gene is TRBJ1-5, the V gene TRBV2, with D possibly being TRBD1 (5 bases). Between the trimmed V and J ends, which lost 4 bases and 6 bases, there was a span of 13 bases. Germline lookup yields CDR1 SNHLY and CDR2 FYNNEI. The CDR3 extends over 14 amino acids. The CDR3 is CASSGVGQGQPQHF. CDR3 bases: TGTGCCAGCAGTGGAGTAGGGCAGGGTCAGCCCCAGCATTTT.

This clone was found once. The chain is built from TRBV7-6 and TRBJ1-5, with D tentatively TRBD1 (6 bases). Trimming removed 1 base at V and 2 bases at J, with 12 bases between. The CDR3 has 16 residues. The V gene's germline CDR1 is SGHVS and CDR2 FNYEAQ. The CDR3 loop is CASSLGTAGGNQPQHF. The CDR3 bases are TGTGCCAGCAGCTTAGGAACGGCAGGGGGCAATCAGCCCCAGCATTTT. The full variable domain, its missing parts supplied by reference TRBV7-6 and TRBJ1-5, is GAGVSQSPRYKVTKRGQDVALRCDPISGHVSLYWYRQALGQGPEFLTYFNYEAQQDKSGLPNDRFSAERPEGSISTLTIQRTEQRDSAMYRCASSLGTAGGNQPQHFGDGTRLSIL.

The chain is built from TRBV6-2 or TRBV6-3 and TRBJ2-7; 16 nucleotides match TRBD2. Germline V lookup: CDR1 MNHEY, CDR2 SVGEGT. The CDR3 consists of 18 residues. After removal of 6 bases from V and 7 bases from J, the junction contained 15 bases not matched to a gene. The CDR3 loop is CASSRPGTSGGASGEQYF. CDR3 nucleotide sequence: TGTGCCAGCAGCCGTCCCGGGACTAGCGGGGGGGCCTCGGGGGAGCAGTACTTC.